The TCR beta chain described here comes from a study of blood T cell repertoires in COVID-19 (dated by TCRdb to about 2020). About the full investigation: Samples covering the acute and convalescent phases of COVID-19 were provided by collaborators in the United States, Italy and Spain. The prospective study material was composed of cDNA or gDNA derived from T cells, B-cell-depleted T cells, or PBMCs. The dataset comprised deeply sampled blood TCRbeta repertoires from subjects exposed to, actively infected with, or recovered from COVID-19. Samples came from the ongoing ImmuneRACE study (first 160 participants) plus 1,254 subjects from 6 global collaborators. Sample metadata almost always included a de-identified subject ID, COVID-19 status, age in years and sex. HLA class I and class II types, where available, came from metadata supplied by the sample provider rather than from assay-based typing. The repertoires were released in a freely available public database meant as a resource for research on the immune response to SARS-CoV-2. The investigation overall reported the following: Clinical and demographic metadata were provided uncurated, with the amount varying by source and participant.

The collaborating institutions used their own protocols to collect whole blood in K2EDTA tubes. For TCRbeta analysis, collaborators shipped samples in one of three forms: frozen whole blood, isolated PBMCs, or DNA extracted from either of those sample types. TCRbeta CDR3 regions were amplified from genomic DNA by means of the immunoSEQ Assay, a bias-controlled multiplex PCR. As for the original processing: The number of nucleated cells in each sample was estimated from the amplification of reference gene primers within the assay. To quantify the absolute abundance of each unique TCRbeta CDR3 rearrangement, sequence reads were collapsed and filtered. Productive Simpson clonality was computed per sample as the square root of Simpson's diversity index over productive rearrangements. TCRdb stores this immuneACCESS table with in-frame sequences only. Part of the clones is absent; in the studies checked, under half of the shortfall reflects unresolved V genes, and no reason is known for the rest. The V and J calls and the clone size are those of that table, but D and trimming were determined from the DNA. For this sample the table gives 130,000 to 150,000 clones, of which approximately 80% were detected only once. About an eighth of the sample rests with the top ten.

CDR1 and CDR2, looked up from the germline V gene, are SQVTM and ANQGSEA. Reading from cysteine to phenylalanine, the CDR3 counts 15 amino acids. Of all the DNA, just the CDR3 is kept, 45 bases in frame from base 1. The junction shows trimming of 5 bases on V and 2 bases on J, plus 18 bases between the germline ends. About this clone: This clone's antigen is unknown. It has no much larger one-base neighbor in the sample; base qualities were not kept.

This receptor chain uses TRBV29-1 and TRBJ1-2; 5 matching bases give a weak D call of TRBD1. The clonotype was recovered from a man in his sixties with active or convalescent COVID-19. The specimen sequenced was peripheral blood. This receptor has the CDR3 CSVYLGVGGNYGYTF. The DNA reads as follows: TGCAGCGTTTATCTAGGTGTCGGGGGAAACTATGGCTACACCTTC.